This T cell receptor beta chain was retrieved from a study of Ad26.COV2.S vaccination and SARS-CoV-2 variants. The treatment was: roughly 20 received Ad26.COV2.S at low or high dose, single or two shots; 5 received placebo; per-sample allocation not given. Sampling occurred on day 63 after the first vaccine or placebo injection. Generated by immunoSEQ multiplex PCR, the TCRdb table keeps only in-frame clones and is missing some. The sample includes about 350,000 clones, roughly nine tenths of them seen just once. CDR1 is KGHSH and CDR2 is LQKENI in the germline V gene. The CDR3 sequence is 13 residues long. V shed 6 bases and J shed 1 base, with 9 bases lying between them.

This specimen consisted of peripheral blood, obtained in a trial of Ad26.COV2.S vaccine versus placebo. The chain is built from TRBV18 and TRBJ1-2; D is undetermined. The TCR sequence derives from a person between 18 and 65 years old who received the Ad26.COV2.S COVID-19 vaccine or a placebo. The CDR3 bases are TGTGCCAGCTCCCGAGGGCTTAACTATGGCTACACCTTC. It encodes CASSRGLNYGYTF.